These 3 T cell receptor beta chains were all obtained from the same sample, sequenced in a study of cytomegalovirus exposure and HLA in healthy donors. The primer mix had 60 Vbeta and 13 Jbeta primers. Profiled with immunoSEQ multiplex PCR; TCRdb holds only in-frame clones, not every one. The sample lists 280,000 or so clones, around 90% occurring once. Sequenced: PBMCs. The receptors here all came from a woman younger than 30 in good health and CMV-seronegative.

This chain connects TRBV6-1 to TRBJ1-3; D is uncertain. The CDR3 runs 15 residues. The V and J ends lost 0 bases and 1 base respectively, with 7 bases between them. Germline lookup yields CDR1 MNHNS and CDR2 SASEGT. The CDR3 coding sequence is TGTGCCAGCAGTGAAGCGAGGCGTTCTGGAAACACCATATATTTT. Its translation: CASSEARRSGNTIYF.

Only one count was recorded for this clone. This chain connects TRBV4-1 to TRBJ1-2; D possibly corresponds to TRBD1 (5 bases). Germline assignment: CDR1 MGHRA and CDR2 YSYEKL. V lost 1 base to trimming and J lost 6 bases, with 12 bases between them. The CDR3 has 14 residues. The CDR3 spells CASSQVLAGNGYTF. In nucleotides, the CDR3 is TGCGCCAGCAGCCAAGTTTTAGCAGGGAATGGCTACACCTTC.

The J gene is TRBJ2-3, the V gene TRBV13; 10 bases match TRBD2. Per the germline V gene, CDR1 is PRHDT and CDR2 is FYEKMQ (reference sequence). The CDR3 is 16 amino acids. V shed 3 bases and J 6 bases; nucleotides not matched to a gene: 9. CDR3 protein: CASSFGSGGAGDTQYF. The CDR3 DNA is TGTGCCAGCAGCTTTGGGAGCGGGGGGGCAGGGGATACGCAGTATTTT. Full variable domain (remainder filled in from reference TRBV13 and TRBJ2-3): AAGVIQSPRHLIKEKRETATLKCYPIPRHDTVYWYQQGPGQDPQFLISFYEKMQSDKGSIPDRFSAQQFSDYHSELNMSSLELGDSALYFCASSFGSGGAGDTQYFGPGTRLTVL.